Shown below are 7 T cell receptor beta chains from a single sample sequenced in a study of blood T cell repertoires in COVID-19 (dated by TCRdb to between 2020 and 2021). Libraries were prepared through the immunoSEQ multiplex PCR assay. The immuneACCESS repertoire file appears here via TCRdb, limited to in-frame rearrangements. These files lack a portion of the clones; in checked studies, under half of the deficit traces to unresolved V genes, and the cause of the others is not known. The sample table records 170,000 or so clones; 86% of these occur just once. More than 7.5% of the sample goes to the ten largest clones. Sequenced: peripheral blood. These receptors were collected from a man aged 50 to 60 with active or convalescent COVID-19.

This clone was counted once. The chain is built from TRBV20-1 and TRBJ1-1, with D possibly TRBD1 on 6 matching bases. The CDR3 runs to 11 residues. Trimming removed 6 bases at V and 7 bases at J, with 12 bases between. Germline V lookup: CDR1 DFQATT, CDR2 SNEGSKA (reference sequence). The chain's CDR3 is CSAFPTGEAFF. The CDR3, as DNA: TGCAGTGCCTTCCCGACAGGTGAAGCTTTCTTT.

This chain links TRBV19 with TRBJ1-1, with 8 bases fitting TRBD1. The CDR3 is made up of 15 amino acids. The germline gives CDR1 LNHDA, CDR2 SQIVND (reference sequence). Unmatched junction bases numbered 7, after V lost 6 bases and J lost 1 base. In DNA, the CDR3 is TGTGCCAGTAGAGATCACAGGGGGAGGAACACTGAAGCTTTCTTT. Its translation: CASRDHRGRNTEAFF.

The rearrangement joins TRBV28 to TRBJ1-6; no definite D call. The V and J ends lost 5 bases and 10 bases respectively, with 9 bases between them. This CDR3 is built from 12 residues. Per the germline V gene, CDR1 is MDHEN and CDR2 is SYDVKM. DNA for the CDR3: TGTGCCAGCAGTCCCCCCGGGTCACCCCTCCACTTT. Amino acid sequence: CASSPPGSPLHF.

This clone was recorded once. The chain combines TRBV25-1 with TRBJ2-2; D is uncertain. Deletions cut 7 bases from V and 2 bases from J, with 5 bases between. Germline V gene sequence: CDR1 MGHDK, CDR2 SYGVNS. This CDR3 has 12 amino acids. Here the CDR3 reads CASTFNTGELFF. In DNA, the CDR3 is TGTGCCAGCACATTTAACACCGGGGAGCTGTTTTTT.

In its sample, this clone was seen a few times. The chain has TRBV4-2 and TRBJ2-2; 7 bases are shared with TRBD2. Germline CDR1 reads LGHNA; CDR2 reads YNFKEQ. V gave up 6 bases and J gave up 0 bases; unmatched junction bases: 19. CDR3 size: 20 residues. In DNA, the CDR3 is TGTGCCAGCAGACACCTTTGGGGGTCTAGCGGCGACTCGAACACCGGGGAGCTGTTTTTT. Translating it yields CASRHLWGSSGDSNTGELFF.

This chain joins TRBV27 and TRBJ1-2; 11 nucleotides align to TRBD1. With 5 bases clipped from V and 4 bases from J, the junction kept 9 bases outside the gene matches. CDR1 and CDR2 from the germline V gene are MNHEY and SMNVEV (reference sequence). The CDR3 is 16 amino acids. In DNA form, the CDR3 reads TGTGCCAGCAGTCCCGGGACAGGGGGATGGGTCTATGGCTACACCTTC. This sequence encodes CASSPGTGGWVYGYTF.

The CDR3 protein is CASSLDHASGYEQYF. In nucleotides, the CDR3 is TGTGCCAGCAGCTTAGATCATGCTAGCGGCTACGAGCAGTACTTC. The chain couples TRBV11-3 to TRBJ2-7; 7 bases fit TRBD2. V was pared by 0 bases and J by 3 bases, with 5 bases of the junction left unmatched. Per germline, CDR1 SGHNT and CDR2 YENEEA. CDR3 length equals 15 residues.